This T cell receptor beta chain derives from a study of glioma-infiltrating T cells. Points from the study as a whole: Tissue-blood divergence was below expectation in non-neoplastic patients, above in gliomas. Tissue and blood shared very few CDR3 sequences.

TCR alpha and beta CDR3 regions were amplified from RNA using iRepertoire nested multiplex PCR. For one-step reverse transcription and amplification, roughly 85-450 ng of tissue mRNA or PBMC total RNA was used. TCRdb independently ran MiXCR on the multiplex PCR reads; one entry per CDR3 protein. The table shows about 130,000 distinct CDR3 sequences, with approximately 23% occurring only once. After removal of 2 bases from V and 1 base from J, the junction contained 4 bases not matched to a gene. The CDR3 spans 15 residues. The germline V gene has CDR1 MNHEY and CDR2 SVGEGT. This clonotype was counted at least ten times. Its antigen is currently unknown.

The chain carries TRBV6-2 or TRBV6-3 and TRBJ2-7, with 8 bases aligning to TRBD1. Sequenced: glioma tissue, nonneoplastic brain tissue, or PBMCs (not recorded which). This TCR came from a human donor with low-grade glioma or glioblastoma, undergoing nonglioma brain surgery, or in good health (not recorded which). The CDR3 protein is CASSYEGTGSYEQYF. CDR3 bases: TGTGCCAGCAGTTACGAAGGGACAGGATCCTACGAGCAGTACTTC.